This T cell receptor beta chain was found in a study of shared clonotypes between healthy human individuals. Study results and caveats: A reduction in generation probabilities was seen for non-shared clonotypes relative to those shared by all four donors.

CDR1 and CDR2 (germline): SGHNT, YYREEE (reference sequence). This CDR3 contains 14 residues. The V and J ends lost 4 bases and 1 base respectively, with 11 bases between them. TCRdb's table, derived via immunoSEQ multiplex PCR, lists solely in-frame clones and lacks some. The data show about 1.5 million clones, 98% seen once. As for this clone: The target antigen is unknown.

The receptor was derived from a man aged 30-40 years in good health. The J gene is TRBJ2-5, the V gene TRBV5-4; D gene unclear. Sequencing used naive CD4+ T cells sorted from blood. Specified subset: CD45RA+ positively selected. CDR3 sequence (DNA): TGTGCCAGCAGCCCAAGTGCGGTCCAAGAGACCCAGTACTTC. Its protein is CASSPSAVQETQYF.